One and the same sample provided the 13 T cell receptor beta chains below, sequenced in a study of blood T cell repertoires in COVID-19. TCRdb's table, derived via immunoSEQ multiplex PCR, lists solely in-frame clones and lacks some. Here the sample spans approximately 170,000 clones, over 65% being singletons. Sample: peripheral blood. All receptors derive from a woman aged 80 or older with acute or convalescent COVID-19.

The rearrangement uses TRBV3-1 (or the pseudogene TRBV3-2) and TRBJ1-3; weak D call: TRBD1 (6 bases). The CDR3 extends over 16 amino acids. The V end was cut by 2 bases, the J end by 1 base, with 12 bases between. Germline CDR1 and CDR2: LGHDT and YNNKEL (reference sequence). For the CDR3, the DNA is TGTGCCAGCAGCCAAAGGTACACAGGGTCTGGAAACACCATATATTTT. Its translation: CASSQRYTGSGNTIYF.

Only a few counts were recorded for this clone. The V call is TRBV15, the J call TRBJ1-6; D is undetermined. V gave up 5 bases and J gave up 6 bases, with 14 bases separating them. The CDR3 sequence is 15 residues long. Germline V gene sequence: CDR1 LNHNV, CDR2 YYDKDF (reference sequence). CDR3 DNA: TGTGCCACCAGCCAAGAGGTCACTTCTAATTCACCCCTCCACTTT. Amino acids: CATSQEVTSNSPLHF. Full variable domain (remainder filled in from reference TRBV15 and TRBJ1-6): DAMVIQNPRYQVTQFGKPVTLSCSQTLNHNVMYWYQQKSSQAPKLLFHYYDKDFNNEADTPDNFQSRRPNTSFCFLDIRSPGLGDTAMYLCATSQEVTSNSPLHFGNGTRLTVT.

V usage is TRBV7-9 and J usage is TRBJ1-4; D is unresolved. The CDR3 length is 14 residues. Trimming cost V 2 bases and J 4 bases, with 8 bases left between them. CDR1 SEHNR and CDR2 FQNEAQ come from the germline V gene (reference sequence). CDR3 bases: TGTGCCAGCAGCTTACGGAGTGATAATGAAAAACTGTTTTTT. This gives the protein CASSLRSDNEKLFF.

V usage is TRBV27 and J usage is TRBJ1-4; 7 bases are a match to TRBD1. The ends lost 5 bases at V and 4 bases at J; junction bases unmatched: 7. CDR1 and CDR2 from the germline V gene are MNHEY and SMNVEV (reference sequence). The CDR3 sequence is 15 residues long. The CDR3 DNA reads TGTGCCAGCAGTGCGACAGGGCGTGATAATGAAAAACTGTTTTTT. Protein: CASSATGRDNEKLFF.

This chain connects TRBV7-2 to TRBJ2-7, with TRBD2 matching over 9 bases. Germline CDR1 and CDR2: SGHTA and FQGNSA. This CDR3 has 15 residues. The J segment lost 3 bases and the V segment lost 5 bases, leaving 8 bases of the junction unmatched. CDR3 sequence reads: CASSISGGAFYEQYF. The CDR3 region has the DNA TGTGCCAGCAGCATTAGCGGGGGAGCCTTCTACGAGCAGTACTTC.

The V and J genes are TRBV30 and TRBJ2-3, with D possibly being TRBD1 (5 bases). Germline-derived CDR1 and CDR2 are GTSNPN and SVGIG (reference sequence). The ends were cut back, 4 bases at V and 5 bases at J, with 7 bases in the middle. This CDR3 comprises 11 residues. The CDR3 nucleotides read TGTGCCTGGATCAGGGAAGATACGCAGTATTTT. It translates to CAWIREDTQYF. The full variable domain, rest sourced from reference TRBV30 and TRBJ2-3, is SQTIHQWPATLVQPVGSPLSLECTVEGTSNPNLYWYRQAAGRGLQLLFYSVGIGQISSEVPQNLSASRPQDRQFILSSKKLLLSDSGFYLCAWIREDTQYFGPGTRLTVL.

V gene TRBV28 combines with J gene TRBJ2-7; the match to TRBD1 covers 7 bases. V gave up 2 bases and J gave up 2 bases; unmatched junction bases: 12. Germline V gene data show CDR1 as MDHEN and CDR2 as SYDVKM. The CDR3 contains 17 residues. CDR3 sequence reads: CASSLEGGARATYEQYF. The CDR3 coding sequence is TGTGCCAGCAGTTTAGAAGGGGGCGCCCGGGCCACCTACGAGCAGTACTTC.

The V call is TRBV9, the J call TRBJ2-2, with TRBD2 matching over 7 bases. The CDR3 runs to 17 residues. The V segment lost 0 bases and the J segment 6 bases; nucleotides outside the gene matches: 11. In germline, CDR1 is SGDLS, CDR2 YYNGEE. CDR3 coding DNA: TGTGCCAGCAGCGTAGCGGCGTCTAGCGGTTATTCCGGGGAGCTGTTTTTT. Its protein product is CASSVAASSGYSGELFF.

The J gene is TRBJ2-3, the V gene TRBV3-1 (or the pseudogene TRBV3-2); 16 bases agree with TRBD2. The CDR3 runs to 16 residues. Trimming at V came to 4 bases and at J to 4 bases, leaving 2 bases not matched to a gene. CDR1 and CDR2 from the germline V gene are LGHDT and YNNKEL (reference sequence). This chain's CDR3 is CASSPGLAGGADTQYF. DNA for the CDR3: TGTGCCAGCAGCCCGGGACTAGCGGGAGGGGCAGATACGCAGTATTTT.

The chain is built from TRBV14 and TRBJ2-1; tentative D call: TRBD2 (5 bases). From germline, CDR1 is SGHDN and CDR2 FVKESK. The CDR3 consists of 14 residues. The V and J ends lost 4 bases and 8 bases respectively, with 15 bases between them. This chain's CDR3 is CASSRALLGHEQFF. The CDR3, as DNA: TGTGCCAGCAGCCGAGCCTTACTAGGCCATGAGCAGTTCTTC.

The chain carries TRBV6-2 or TRBV6-3 and TRBJ1-1; a weak D match, TRBD1 (6 bases). Germline V gene lookup returns CDR1 MNHEY and CDR2 SVGEGT. This CDR3 spans 15 amino acids. V dropped 5 bases and J dropped 6 bases, with 19 bases sitting between them. In DNA form, the CDR3 reads TGTGCCAGCAGTCGAGCAAAGGGGGAGTCCGCTGAAGCTTTCTTT. Its translation: CASSRAKGESAEAFF.

This chain links TRBV27 with TRBJ1-4; 8 bases are a match to TRBD1. V shed 5 bases and J 2 bases; nucleotides not matched to a gene: 4. Germline V gives CDR1 MNHEY, CDR2 SMNVEV (reference sequence). This CDR3 contains 15 residues. The CDR3: CASSGYRGTNEKLFF. In DNA form, the CDR3 reads TGTGCCAGCAGTGGATACAGGGGGACTAATGAAAAACTGTTTTTT.

V and J are TRBV28 and TRBJ2-7; 7 nucleotides align to TRBD2. The V gene's germline CDR1 is MDHEN and CDR2 SYDVKM. V lost 4 bases, J lost 6 bases, and 9 bases stayed unmatched. This CDR3 comprises 14 residues. In DNA, the CDR3 is TGTGCCAGCAGTTCTGGCGGGAGAAAGGGCGAGCAGTACTTC. This translates into CASSSGGRKGEQYF.